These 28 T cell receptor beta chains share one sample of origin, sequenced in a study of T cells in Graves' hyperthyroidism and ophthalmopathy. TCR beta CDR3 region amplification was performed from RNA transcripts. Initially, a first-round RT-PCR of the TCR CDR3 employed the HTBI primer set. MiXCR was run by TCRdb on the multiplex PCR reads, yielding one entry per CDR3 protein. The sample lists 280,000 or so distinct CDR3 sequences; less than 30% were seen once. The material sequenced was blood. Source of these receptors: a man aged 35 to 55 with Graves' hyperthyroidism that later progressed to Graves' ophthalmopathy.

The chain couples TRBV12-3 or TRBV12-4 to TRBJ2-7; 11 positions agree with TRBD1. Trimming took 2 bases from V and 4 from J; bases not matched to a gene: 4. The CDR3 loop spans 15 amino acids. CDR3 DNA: TGTGCCAGCAGTTTACGTGGGACAGGGGGGTACGAGCAGTACTTC. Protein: CASSLRGTGGYEQYF.

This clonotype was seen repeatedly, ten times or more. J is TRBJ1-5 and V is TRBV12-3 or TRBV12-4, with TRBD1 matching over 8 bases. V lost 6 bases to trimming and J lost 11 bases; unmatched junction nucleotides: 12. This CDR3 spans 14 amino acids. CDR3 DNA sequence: TGTGCCAGCAGCTCCGGACAGGGACTCACCGCCCAGCATTTT. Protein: CASSSGQGLTAQHF.

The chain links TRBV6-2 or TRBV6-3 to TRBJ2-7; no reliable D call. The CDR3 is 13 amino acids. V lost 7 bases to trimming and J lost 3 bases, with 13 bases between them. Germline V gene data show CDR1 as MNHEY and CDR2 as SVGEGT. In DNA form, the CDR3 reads TGTGCCAGCAAGGCAGGCCTAGACTACGAGCAGTACTTC. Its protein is CASKAGLDYEQYF.

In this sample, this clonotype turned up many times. The CDR3 DNA reads as TGTGCCAGCAGTGAATATGGGAGTGGGACCTCTGCTTACGAGCAGTACTTC. This translates into CASSEYGSGTSAYEQYF. This chain joins TRBV2 and TRBJ2-7; D tentatively reads TRBD1 or TRBD2 (5 bases each). The CDR3 has 17 residues. The germline gives CDR1 SNHLY, CDR2 FYNNEI. The V end lost 2 bases, the J end lost 4 bases, and 21 bases lay between the germline ends.

In DNA, the CDR3 is TGTGCCAGTAGTACCCCGGGGCTTCCATACGAGCAGTACTTC. It specifies CASSTPGLPYEQYF. This chain links TRBV19 with TRBJ2-7; D could derive from TRBD1 or TRBD2 (5 bases each). Germline values: CDR1 LNHDA, CDR2 SQIVND (reference sequence). The CDR3 extends over 14 amino acids. Trimming stripped 4 bases from V and 4 bases from J, with 14 bases between. Full variable domain (outside the CDR3, taken from reference TRBV19 and TRBJ2-7): DGGITQSPKYLFRKEGQNVTLSCEQNLNHDAMYWYRQDPGQGLRLIYYSQIVNDFQKGDIAEGYSVSREKKESFPLTVTSAQKNPTAFYLCASSTPGLPYEQYFGPGTRLTVT.

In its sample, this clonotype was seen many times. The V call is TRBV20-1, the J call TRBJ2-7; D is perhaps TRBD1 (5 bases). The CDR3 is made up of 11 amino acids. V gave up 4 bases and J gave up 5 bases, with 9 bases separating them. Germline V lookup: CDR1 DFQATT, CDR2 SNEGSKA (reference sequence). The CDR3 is CSAMGLNEQYF. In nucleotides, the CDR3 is TGCAGTGCTATGGGGCTTAACGAGCAGTACTTC.

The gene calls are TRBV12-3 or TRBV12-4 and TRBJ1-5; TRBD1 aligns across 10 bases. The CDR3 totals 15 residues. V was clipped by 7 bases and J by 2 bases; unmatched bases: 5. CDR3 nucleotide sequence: TGTGCCAGCACCGGGACAGGGGCAGGCAATCAGCCCCAGCATTTT. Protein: CASTGTGAGNQPQHF.

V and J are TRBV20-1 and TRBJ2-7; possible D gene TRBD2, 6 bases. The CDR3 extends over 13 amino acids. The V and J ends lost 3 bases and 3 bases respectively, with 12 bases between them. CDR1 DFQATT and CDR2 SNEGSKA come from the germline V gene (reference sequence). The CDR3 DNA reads TGCAGTGCTAGTTCGGGAGAGGGCTACGAGCAGTACTTC. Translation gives CSASSGEGYEQYF.

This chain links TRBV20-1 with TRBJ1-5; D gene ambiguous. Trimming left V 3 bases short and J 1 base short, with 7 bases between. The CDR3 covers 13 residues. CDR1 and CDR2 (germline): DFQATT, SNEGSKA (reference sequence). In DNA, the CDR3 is TGCAGTGCTAGTCGCGAGAGCAATCAGCCCCAGCATTTT. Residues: CSASRESNQPQHF.

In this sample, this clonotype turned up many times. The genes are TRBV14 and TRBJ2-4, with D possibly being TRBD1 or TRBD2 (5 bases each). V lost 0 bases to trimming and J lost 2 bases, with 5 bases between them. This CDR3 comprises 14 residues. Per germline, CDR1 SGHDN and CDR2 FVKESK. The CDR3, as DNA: TGTGCCAGCAGCCAAGAGGGACCCAAAAACATTCAGTACTTC. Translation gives CASSQEGPKNIQYF.

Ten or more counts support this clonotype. The CDR3 is CASSPLGGGNYGYTF. In DNA form, the CDR3 reads TGCGCCAGCAGCCCACTAGGGGGCGGCAACTATGGCTACACCTTC. V gene TRBV5-1 combines with J gene TRBJ1-2, with TRBD1 matching 7 bases. The CDR3 covers 15 residues. With V trimmed by 4 bases and J by 2 bases, 8 bases remained unmatched. Germline CDR1 and CDR2: SGHRS and YFSETQ.

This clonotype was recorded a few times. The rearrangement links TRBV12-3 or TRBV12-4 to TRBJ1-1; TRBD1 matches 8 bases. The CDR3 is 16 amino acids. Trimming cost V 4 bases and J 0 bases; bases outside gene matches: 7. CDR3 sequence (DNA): TGTGCCAGCAGTTCTCGACAGGGGCCTATGAACACTGAAGCTTTCTTT. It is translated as CASSSRQGPMNTEAFF.

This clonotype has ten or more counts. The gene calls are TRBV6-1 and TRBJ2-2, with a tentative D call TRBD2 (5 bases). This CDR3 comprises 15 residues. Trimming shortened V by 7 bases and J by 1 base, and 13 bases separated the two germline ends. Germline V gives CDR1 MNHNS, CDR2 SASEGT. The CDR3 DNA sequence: TGTGCCAGCACTAGACTAAGGAAGAACACCGGGGAGCTGTTTTTT. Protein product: CASTRLRKNTGELFF.

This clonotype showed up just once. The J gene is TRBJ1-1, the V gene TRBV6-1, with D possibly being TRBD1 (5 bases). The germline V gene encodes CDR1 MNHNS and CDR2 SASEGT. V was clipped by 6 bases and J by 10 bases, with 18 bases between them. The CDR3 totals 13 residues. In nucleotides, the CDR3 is TGTGCCAGCAGCCACCGGAGGGGTTTGGGAGCTTTCTTT. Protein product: CASSHRRGLGAFF.

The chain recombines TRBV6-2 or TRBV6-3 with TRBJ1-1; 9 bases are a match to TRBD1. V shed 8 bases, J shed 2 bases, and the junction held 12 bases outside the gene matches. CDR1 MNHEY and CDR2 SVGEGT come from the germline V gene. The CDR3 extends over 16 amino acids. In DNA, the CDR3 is TGTGCCAGCCTCCGGGGACAGGGACTCTTTAACACTGAAGCTTTCTTT. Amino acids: CASLRGQGLFNTEAFF.

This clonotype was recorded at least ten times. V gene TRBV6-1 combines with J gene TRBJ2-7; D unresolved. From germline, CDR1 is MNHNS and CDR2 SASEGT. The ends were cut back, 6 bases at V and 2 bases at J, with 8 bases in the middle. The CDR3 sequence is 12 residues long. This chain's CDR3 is CASRTDPYEQYF. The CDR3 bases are TGTGCCAGCAGGACGGACCCCTACGAGCAGTACTTC.

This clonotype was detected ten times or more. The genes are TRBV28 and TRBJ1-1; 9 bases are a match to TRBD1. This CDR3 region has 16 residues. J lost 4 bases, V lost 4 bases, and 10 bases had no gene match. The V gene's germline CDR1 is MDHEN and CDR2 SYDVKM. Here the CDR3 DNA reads TGTGCCAGCAGTTCGCACGGACAGGGGCCACTCACTGAAGCTTTCTTT. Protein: CASSSHGQGPLTEAFF.

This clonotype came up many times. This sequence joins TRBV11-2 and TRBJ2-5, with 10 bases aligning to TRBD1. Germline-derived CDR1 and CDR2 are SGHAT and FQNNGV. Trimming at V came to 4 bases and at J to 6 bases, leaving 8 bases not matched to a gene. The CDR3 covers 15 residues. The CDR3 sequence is CASSSMGTGAKTQYF. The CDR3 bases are TGTGCCAGCAGCTCCATGGGGACAGGGGCGAAGACCCAGTACTTC.

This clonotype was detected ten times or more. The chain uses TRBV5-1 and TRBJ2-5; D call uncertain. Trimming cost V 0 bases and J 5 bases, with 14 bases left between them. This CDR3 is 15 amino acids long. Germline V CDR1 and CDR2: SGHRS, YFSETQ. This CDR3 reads CASSLDRLASETQYF. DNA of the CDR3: TGCGCCAGCAGCTTGGACCGCCTCGCCAGCGAGACCCAGTACTTC.

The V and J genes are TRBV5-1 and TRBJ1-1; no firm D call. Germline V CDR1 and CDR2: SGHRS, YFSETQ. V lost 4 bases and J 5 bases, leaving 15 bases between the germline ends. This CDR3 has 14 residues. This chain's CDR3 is CASSPSMEGTEAFF. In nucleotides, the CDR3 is TGCGCCAGCAGCCCCTCGATGGAAGGAACTGAAGCTTTCTTT. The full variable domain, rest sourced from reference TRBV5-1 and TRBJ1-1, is KAGVTQTPRYLIKTRGQQVTLSCSPISGHRSVSWYQQTPGQGLQFLFEYFSETQRNKGNFPGRFSGRQFSNSRSEMNVSTLELGDSALYLCASSPSMEGTEAFFGQGTRLTVV.

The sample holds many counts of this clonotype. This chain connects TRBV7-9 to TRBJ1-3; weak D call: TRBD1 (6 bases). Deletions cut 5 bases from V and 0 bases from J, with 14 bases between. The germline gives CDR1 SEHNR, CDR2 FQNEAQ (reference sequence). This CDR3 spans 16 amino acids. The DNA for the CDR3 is TGTGCCAGCAGCCTAGGACAGCTCGACTCTGGAAACACCATATATTTT. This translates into CASSLGQLDSGNTIYF. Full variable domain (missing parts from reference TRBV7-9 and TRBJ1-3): DTGVSQNPRHKITKRGQNVTFRCDPISEHNRLYWYRQTLGQGPEFLTYFQNEAQLEKSRLLSDRFSAERPKGSFSTLEIQRTEQGDSAMYLCASSLGQLDSGNTIYFGEGSWLTVV.

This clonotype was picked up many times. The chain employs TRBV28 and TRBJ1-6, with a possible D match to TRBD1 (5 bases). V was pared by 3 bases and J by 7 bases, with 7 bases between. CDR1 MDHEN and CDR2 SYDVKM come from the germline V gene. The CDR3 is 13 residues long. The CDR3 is CASSFPGNSPLHF. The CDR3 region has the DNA TGTGCCAGCAGTTTTCCAGGGAATTCACCCCTCCACTTT.

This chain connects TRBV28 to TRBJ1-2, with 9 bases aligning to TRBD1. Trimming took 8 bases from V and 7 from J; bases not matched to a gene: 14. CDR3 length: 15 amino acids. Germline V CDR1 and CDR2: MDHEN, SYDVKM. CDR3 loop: CASQQGAFEYSGYTF. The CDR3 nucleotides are TGTGCCAGCCAACAGGGGGCTTTTGAGTATAGTGGCTACACCTTC.

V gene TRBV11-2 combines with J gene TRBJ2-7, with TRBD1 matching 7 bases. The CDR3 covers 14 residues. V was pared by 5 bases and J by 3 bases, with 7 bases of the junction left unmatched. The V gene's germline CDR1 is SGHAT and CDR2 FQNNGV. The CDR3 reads CASSGVGTVYEQYF. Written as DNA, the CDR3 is TGTGCCAGCAGCGGGGTAGGGACAGTCTACGAGCAGTACTTC. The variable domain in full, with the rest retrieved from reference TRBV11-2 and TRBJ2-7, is EAGVAQSPRYKIIEKRQSVAFWCNPISGHATLYWYQQILGQGPKLLIQFQNNGVVDDSQLPKDRFSAERLKGVDSTLKIQPAKLEDSAVYLCASSGVGTVYEQYFGPGTRLTVT.

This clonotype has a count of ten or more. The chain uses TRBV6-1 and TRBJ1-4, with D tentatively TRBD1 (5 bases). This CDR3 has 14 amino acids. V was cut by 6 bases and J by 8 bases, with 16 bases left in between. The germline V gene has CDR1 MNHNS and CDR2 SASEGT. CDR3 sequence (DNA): TGTGCCAGCAGCGGGACCTCGGAGGAGGAAAAACTGTTTTTT. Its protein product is CASSGTSEEEKLFF.

The CDR3 region has the DNA TGCAGTGCCCGACTAGCGGGAGGGTCCCAACGGGGTTGGAACATTCAGTACTTC. This sequence encodes CSARLAGGSQRGWNIQYF. V is TRBV20-1 and J is TRBJ2-4, with 14 bases fitting TRBD2. CDR1 is DFQATT and CDR2 is SNEGSKA in the germline V gene (reference sequence). The CDR3 length is 18 residues. With V trimmed by 6 bases and J by 7 bases, 17 bases remained unmatched.

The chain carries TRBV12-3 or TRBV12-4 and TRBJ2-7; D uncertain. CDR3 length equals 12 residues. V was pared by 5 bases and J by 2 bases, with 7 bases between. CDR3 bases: TGTGCCAGCAGTCCCACCACCTACGAGCAGTACTTC. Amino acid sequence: CASSPTTYEQYF.

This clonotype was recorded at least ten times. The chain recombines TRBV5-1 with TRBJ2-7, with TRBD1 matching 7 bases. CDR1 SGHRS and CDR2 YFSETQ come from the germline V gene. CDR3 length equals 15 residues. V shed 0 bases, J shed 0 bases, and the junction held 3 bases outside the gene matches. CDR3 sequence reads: CASSLAPGGSYEQYF. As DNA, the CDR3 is TGCGCCAGCAGCTTGGCACCAGGGGGCTCCTACGAGCAGTACTTC. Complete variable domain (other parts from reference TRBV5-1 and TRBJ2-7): KAGVTQTPRYLIKTRGQQVTLSCSPISGHRSVSWYQQTPGQGLQFLFEYFSETQRNKGNFPGRFSGRQFSNSRSEMNVSTLELGDSALYLCASSLAPGGSYEQYFGPGTRLTVT.